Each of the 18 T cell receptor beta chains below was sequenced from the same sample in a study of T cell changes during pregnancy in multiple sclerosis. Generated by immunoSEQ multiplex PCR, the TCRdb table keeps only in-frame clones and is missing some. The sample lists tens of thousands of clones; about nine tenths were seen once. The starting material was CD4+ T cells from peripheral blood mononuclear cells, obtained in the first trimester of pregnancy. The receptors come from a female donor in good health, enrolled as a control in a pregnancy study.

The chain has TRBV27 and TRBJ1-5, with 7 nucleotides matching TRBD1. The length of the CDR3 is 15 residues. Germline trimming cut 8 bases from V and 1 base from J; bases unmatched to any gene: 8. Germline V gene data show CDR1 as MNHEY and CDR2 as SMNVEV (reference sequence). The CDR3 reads CASPTGNRSNQPQHF. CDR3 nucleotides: TGTGCCAGCCCGACAGGGAATAGGAGCAATCAGCCCCAGCATTTT.

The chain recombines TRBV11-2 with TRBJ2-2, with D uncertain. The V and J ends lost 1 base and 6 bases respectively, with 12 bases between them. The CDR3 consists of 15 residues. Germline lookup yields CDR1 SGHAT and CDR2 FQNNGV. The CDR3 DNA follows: TGTGCCAGCAGCTTAGGGCTAGGCCGACCCGGGGAGCTGTTTTTT. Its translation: CASSLGLGRPGELFF.

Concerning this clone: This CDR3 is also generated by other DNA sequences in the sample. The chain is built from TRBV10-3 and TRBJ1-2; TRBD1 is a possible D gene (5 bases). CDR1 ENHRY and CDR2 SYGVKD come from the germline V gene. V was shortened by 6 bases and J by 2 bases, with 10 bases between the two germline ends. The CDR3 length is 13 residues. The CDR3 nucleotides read TGTGCCATCAGAGCGGGGCCCAACTATGGCTACACCTTC. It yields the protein CAIRAGPNYGYTF.

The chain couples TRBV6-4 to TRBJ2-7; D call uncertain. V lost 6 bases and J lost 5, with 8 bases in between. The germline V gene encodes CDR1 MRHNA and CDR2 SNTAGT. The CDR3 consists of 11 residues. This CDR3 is CASSPRNEQYF. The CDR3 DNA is TGTGCCAGCAGCCCTCGTAACGAGCAGTACTTC.

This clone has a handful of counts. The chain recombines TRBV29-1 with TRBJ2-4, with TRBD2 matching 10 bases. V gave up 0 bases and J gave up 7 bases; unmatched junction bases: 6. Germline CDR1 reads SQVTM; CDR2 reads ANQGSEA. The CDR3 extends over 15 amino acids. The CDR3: CSVEDIAGGGNIQYF. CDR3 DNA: TGCAGCGTTGAAGATATAGCGGGGGGCGGGAACATTCAGTACTTC.

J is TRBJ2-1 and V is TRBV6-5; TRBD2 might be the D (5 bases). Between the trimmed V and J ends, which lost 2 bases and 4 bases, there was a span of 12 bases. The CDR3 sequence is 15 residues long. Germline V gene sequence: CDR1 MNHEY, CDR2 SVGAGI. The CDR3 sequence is CASSYRAVGYNEQFF. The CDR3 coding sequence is TGTGCCAGCAGTTACCGAGCGGTAGGGTACAATGAGCAGTTCTTC.

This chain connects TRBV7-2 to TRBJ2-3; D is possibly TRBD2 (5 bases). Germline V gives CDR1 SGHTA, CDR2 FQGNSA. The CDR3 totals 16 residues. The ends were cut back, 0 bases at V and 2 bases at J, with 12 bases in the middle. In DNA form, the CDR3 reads TGTGCCAGCAGCTTAGCCCCTAGCACCTTCACAGATACGCAGTATTTT. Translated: CASSLAPSTFTDTQYF.

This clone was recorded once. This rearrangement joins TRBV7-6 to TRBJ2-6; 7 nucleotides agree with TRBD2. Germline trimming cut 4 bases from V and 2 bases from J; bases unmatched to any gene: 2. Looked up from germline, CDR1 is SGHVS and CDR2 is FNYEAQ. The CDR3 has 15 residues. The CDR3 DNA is TGTGCCAGCAGCTGGGGGGGGGCTGGGGCCAACGTCCTGACTTTC. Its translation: CASSWGGAGANVLTF.

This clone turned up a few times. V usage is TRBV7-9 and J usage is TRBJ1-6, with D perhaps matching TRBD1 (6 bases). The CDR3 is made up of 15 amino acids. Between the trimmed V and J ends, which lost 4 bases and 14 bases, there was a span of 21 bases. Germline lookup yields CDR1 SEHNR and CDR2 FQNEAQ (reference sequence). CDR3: CASSSTAGAASTLHF. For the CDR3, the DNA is TGTGCCAGCAGCTCAACCGCAGGGGCTGCCTCGACCCTCCACTTT.

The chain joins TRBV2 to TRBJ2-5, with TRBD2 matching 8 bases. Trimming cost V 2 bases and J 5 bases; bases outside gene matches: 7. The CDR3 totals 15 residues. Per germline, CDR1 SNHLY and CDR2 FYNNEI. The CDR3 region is CASSETRGVRETQYF. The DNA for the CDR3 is TGTGCCAGCAGTGAAACGCGGGGGGTAAGGGAGACCCAGTACTTC.

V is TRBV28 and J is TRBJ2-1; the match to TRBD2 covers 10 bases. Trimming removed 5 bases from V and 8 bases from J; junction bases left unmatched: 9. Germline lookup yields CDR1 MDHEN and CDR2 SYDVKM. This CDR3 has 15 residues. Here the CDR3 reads CASSRPSGGLYEQFF. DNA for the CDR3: TGTGCCAGCAGTCGTCCTAGCGGGGGTCTGTATGAGCAGTTCTTC.

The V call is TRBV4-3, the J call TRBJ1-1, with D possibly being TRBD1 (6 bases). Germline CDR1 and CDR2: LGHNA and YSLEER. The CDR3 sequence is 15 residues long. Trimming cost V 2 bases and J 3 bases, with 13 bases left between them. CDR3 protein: CASSQTGSGDTEAFF. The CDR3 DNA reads TGCGCCAGCAGCCAAACAGGGTCAGGGGACACTGAAGCTTTCTTT.

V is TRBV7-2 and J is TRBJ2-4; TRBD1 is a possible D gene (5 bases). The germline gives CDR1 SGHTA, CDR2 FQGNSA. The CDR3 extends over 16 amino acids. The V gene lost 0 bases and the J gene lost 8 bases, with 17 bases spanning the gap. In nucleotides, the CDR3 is TGTGCCAGCAGCTTAGCGATTGGGCAGGGTGAAGACATTCAGTACTTC. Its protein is CASSLAIGQGEDIQYF.

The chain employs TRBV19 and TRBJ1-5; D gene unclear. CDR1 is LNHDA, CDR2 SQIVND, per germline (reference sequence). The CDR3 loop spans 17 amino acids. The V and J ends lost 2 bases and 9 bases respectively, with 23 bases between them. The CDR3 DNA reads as TGTGCCAGTAGTATATTACCCGGGGAACAGTGGGATGGGCCCCAGCATTTT. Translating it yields CASSILPGEQWDGPQHF.

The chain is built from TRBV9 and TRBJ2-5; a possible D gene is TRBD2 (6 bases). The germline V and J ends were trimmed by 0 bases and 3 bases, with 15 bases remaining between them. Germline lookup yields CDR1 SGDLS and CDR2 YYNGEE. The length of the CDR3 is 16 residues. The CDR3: CASSVGSGSAKETQYF. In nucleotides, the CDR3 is TGTGCCAGCAGCGTAGGGAGCGGGTCCGCCAAAGAGACCCAGTACTTC.

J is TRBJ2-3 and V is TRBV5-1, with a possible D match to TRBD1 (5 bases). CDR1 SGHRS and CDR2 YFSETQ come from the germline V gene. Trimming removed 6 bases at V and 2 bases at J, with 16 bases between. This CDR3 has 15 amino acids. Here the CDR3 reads CASTLQGSYTDTQYF. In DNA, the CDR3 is TGCGCCAGCACCCTGCAGGGATCTTACACAGATACGCAGTATTTT.

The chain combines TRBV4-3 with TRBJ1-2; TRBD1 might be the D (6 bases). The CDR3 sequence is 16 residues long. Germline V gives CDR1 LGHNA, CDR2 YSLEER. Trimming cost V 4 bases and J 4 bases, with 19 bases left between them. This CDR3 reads CASSRQLQGPTYGYTF. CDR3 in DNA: TGCGCCAGCAGCCGCCAGCTCCAGGGGCCGACCTATGGCTACACCTTC.

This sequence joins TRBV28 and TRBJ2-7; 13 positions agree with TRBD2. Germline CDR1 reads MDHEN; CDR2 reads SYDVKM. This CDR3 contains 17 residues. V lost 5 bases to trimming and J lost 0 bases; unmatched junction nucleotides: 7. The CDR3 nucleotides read TGTGCCAGCAGTAGCGTTGGACTAGCGGGGGACTCCTACGAGCAGTACTTC. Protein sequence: CASSSVGLAGDSYEQYF.